This T cell receptor (beta chain) was recorded in a study of blood T cell repertoires in COVID-19. Looking at the study overall: Sources were T cells, B-cell-depleted T cells, or PBMCs; the material itself was cDNA or gDNA.

Seattle patients were enrolled during active infection and followed longitudinally. Trimming cost V 6 bases and J 0 bases, with 8 bases left between them. The germline gives CDR1 MNHEY, CDR2 SVGAGI. The CDR3 has 14 amino acids. Clones were sequenced by immunoSEQ multiplex PCR, and TCRdb holds only the in-frame ones, with some missing. The sample carries some 200,000 clones, 83% recorded once. The sequenced sample consisted of peripheral blood. The TCR sequence derives from a woman in her thirties with COVID-19, enrolled during active disease. The chain links TRBV6-5 to TRBJ1-4; D might be TRBD1 (6 bases). CDR3 bases: TGTGCCAGCAGGGACAGCGCAACTAATGAAAAACTGTTTTTT. Translation gives CASRDSATNEKLFF.